This T cell receptor (beta chain) was sequenced for a study of T cell responses to AZD1222 COVID-19 vaccine. The V gene's germline CDR1 is LNHDA and CDR2 SQIVND (reference sequence). With V trimmed by 5 bases and J by 15 bases, 10 bases remained unmatched. CDR3 length equals 14 residues. Assay used: immunoSEQ multiplex PCR; TCRdb lists only in-frame clones, some missing. Here the sample spans roughly 150,000 clones, roughly nine tenths being singletons. The source material was peripheral blood, sampled 28 days after the second AZD1222 dose. This rearrangement joins TRBV19 to TRBJ2-1, with TRBD2 identical over 13 bases. This receptor was taken from an adult who received the AZD1222 COVID-19 vaccine. CDR3 protein: CASSGGLAGQSPFF. DNA for the CDR3: TGTGCCAGTAGTGGGGGACTAGCGGGGCAATCACCGTTCTTC.